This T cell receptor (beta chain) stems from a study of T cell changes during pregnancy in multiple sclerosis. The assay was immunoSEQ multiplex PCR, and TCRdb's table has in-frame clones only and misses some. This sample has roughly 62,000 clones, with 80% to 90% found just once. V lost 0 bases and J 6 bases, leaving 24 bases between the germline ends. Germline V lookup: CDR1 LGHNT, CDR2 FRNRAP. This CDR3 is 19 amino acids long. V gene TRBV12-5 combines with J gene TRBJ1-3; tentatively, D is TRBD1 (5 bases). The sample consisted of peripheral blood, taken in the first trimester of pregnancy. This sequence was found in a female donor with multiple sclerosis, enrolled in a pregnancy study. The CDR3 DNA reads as TGTGCTAGTGGTTTGGTTCTCACCCCCGGGGGAGGCTGGGAAAACACCATATATTTT. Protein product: CASGLVLTPGGGWENTIYF.